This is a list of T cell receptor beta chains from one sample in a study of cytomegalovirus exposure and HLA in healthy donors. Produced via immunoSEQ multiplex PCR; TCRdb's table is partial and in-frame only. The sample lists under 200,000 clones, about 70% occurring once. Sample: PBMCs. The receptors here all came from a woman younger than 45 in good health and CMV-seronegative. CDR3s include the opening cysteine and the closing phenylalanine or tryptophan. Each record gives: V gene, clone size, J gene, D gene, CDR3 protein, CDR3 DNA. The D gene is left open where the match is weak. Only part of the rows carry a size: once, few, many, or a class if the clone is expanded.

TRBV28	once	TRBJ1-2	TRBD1	CASNLGQSYGYTF	TGTGCCAGCAACCTGGGACAGAGCTATGGCTACACCTTC
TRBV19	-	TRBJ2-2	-	CASSSISFRGGDTGELFF	TGTGCCAGTAGTTCCATCTCATTCAGGGGAGGGGACACCGGGGAGCTGTTTTTT
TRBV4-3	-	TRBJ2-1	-	CASRQAVLGGEQFF	TGCGCCAGCAGGCAAGCGGTTTTGGGAGGTGAGCAGTTCTTC
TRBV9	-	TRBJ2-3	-	CASSPGGRWGYTQYF	TGTGCCAGCAGCCCTGGGGGCCGATGGGGATATACGCAGTATTTT
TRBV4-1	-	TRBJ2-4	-	CASSTSPTFKNIQYF	TGCGCCAGCAGCACCTCTCCGACATTCAAAAACATTCAGTACTTC
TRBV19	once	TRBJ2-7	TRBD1	CATTRRTGEYEQYF	TGTGCCACTACAAGGCGGACAGGGGAATACGAGCAGTACTTC
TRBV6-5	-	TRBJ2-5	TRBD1	CASSYVDRGRETQYF	TGTGCCAGCAGTTACGTAGACAGGGGGCGAGAGACCCAGTACTTC
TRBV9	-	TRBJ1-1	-	CASSVAPNTEAFF	TGTGCCAGCAGCGTAGCTCCGAACACTGAAGCTTTCTTT
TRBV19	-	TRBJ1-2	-	CASSSNGLNSYGYTF	TGTGCCAGTAGTTCCAACGGCTTAAACAGTTACGGCTACACCTTC
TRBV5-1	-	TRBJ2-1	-	CASSPLSRTGNEQFF	TGCGCCAGCAGCCCCCTATCGAGGACTGGAAATGAGCAGTTCTTC
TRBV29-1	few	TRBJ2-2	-	CSVGYRAGGELFF	TGCAGCGTTGGATACAGGGCGGGCGGGGAGCTGTTTTTT
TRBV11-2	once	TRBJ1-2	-	CASSLVGSGQFYGYTF	TGTGCCAGCAGCTTAGTAGGGAGCGGACAGTTCTATGGCTACACCTTC
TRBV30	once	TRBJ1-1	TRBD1	CAWSIGQGGEAFF	TGTGCCTGGAGTATCGGACAGGGTGGTGAAGCTTTCTTT
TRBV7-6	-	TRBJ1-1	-	CASSPPGGVGTEAFF	TGTGCCAGCAGTCCACCCGGGGGAGTAGGCACTGAAGCTTTCTTT
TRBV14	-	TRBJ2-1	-	CASSPGGGPGDNEQFF	TGTGCCAGTAGCCCCGGGGGAGGTCCTGGGGACAATGAGCAGTTCTTC
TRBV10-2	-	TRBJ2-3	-	CASHTMTSDTQYF	TGCGCCAGCCACACTATGACGTCAGATACGCAGTATTTT
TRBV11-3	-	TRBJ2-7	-	CASSLRTGYEQYF	TGTGCCAGCAGCTTACGTACGGGTTACGAGCAGTACTTC
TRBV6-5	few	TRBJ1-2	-	CASSSRSSSYTF	TGTGCCAGCAGCTCACGGTCATCGAGTTACACCTTC
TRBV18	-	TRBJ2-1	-	CASSRLAEVNEQFF	TGTGCCAGCTCACGCTTAGCGGAGGTAAATGAGCAGTTCTTC
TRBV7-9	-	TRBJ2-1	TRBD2	CASSPRRAGAGQFF	TGTGCCAGCAGCCCCCGGCGAGCGGGGGCAGGCCAGTTCTTC
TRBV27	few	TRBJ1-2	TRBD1	CASSPLPGTGYGYTF	TGTGCCAGCAGTCCACTACCCGGGACAGGTTATGGCTACACCTTC
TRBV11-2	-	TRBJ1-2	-	CASSISNYGYTF	TGTGCCAGCAGCATCTCTAACTATGGCTACACCTTC
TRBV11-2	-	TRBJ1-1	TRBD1	CASSPRTGPRWGTEAFF	TGTGCCAGCAGCCCACGGACAGGGCCACGTTGGGGCACTGAAGCTTTCTTT